This TCR beta chain comes out of a study of blood T cell repertoires in COVID-19. Original analysis: For nucleated cells, counts were estimated from reference gene primer amplification. Clones were read by immunoSEQ multiplex PCR, and TCRdb kept only the in-frame ones, dropping some. D and trimming come from the DNA, and the V and J calls and clone size come from that table. The data show some 420,000 clones, around 87% seen once. This CDR3 has 13 amino acids. Trimming removed 3 bases from V and 4 bases from J, with 9 bases in between. Germline CDR1 MDHEN, CDR2 SYDVKM. The sequenced sample was PBMCs or T cells enriched from blood (not recorded which). J is TRBJ1-1 and V is TRBV28; D gene uncertain. This clonotype was obtained from a man aged 30-40 years who had recovered from COVID-19. The chain's CDR3 is CASSFTGSTEAFF. Here the CDR3 DNA reads TGTGCCAGCAGTTTTACCGGGAGCACTGAAGCTTTCTTT. Complete variable domain (other parts from reference TRBV28 and TRBJ1-1): DVKVTQSSRYLVKRTGEKVFLECVQDMDHENMFWYRQDPGLGLRLIYFSYDVKMKEKGDIPEGYSVSREKKERFSLILESASTNQTSMYLCASSFTGSTEAFFGQGTRLTVV.